Listed below are T cell receptor beta chains from one sample, sequenced in a study of cytomegalovirus exposure and HLA in healthy donors. The data were produced by immunoSEQ multiplex PCR, yet TCRdb's version contains in-frame clones alone and is incomplete. The data hold 99,000 or so clones, with around 79% observed a single time. Input material: PBMCs. The receptors shown here come from a man aged 55-75 years in good health and CMV-seropositive. The CDR3 runs from the conserved cysteine through the conserved F or W.

TRBV7-6 CASSSYRERKAFF
TRBV10-3 CAISALAGGGDTQYF
TRBV5-1 CASSPDRVNNYGYTF
TRBV19 CASTDRSNTEAFF
TRBV6-1 CAVLVGTAPGNTIYF
TRBV5-1 CASSLALAGDPDTQYF
TRBV7-9 CASSAQGGNQPQHF
TRBV9 CASSVGGGGANEQFF
TRBV9 CASSPRTGAINTGELFF
TRBV5-5 CASSFPIGGANVLTF
TRBV5-5 CASSLGTGGSANEKLFF
TRBV1 CTSSQRDSGGTDTQYF
TRBV5-1 CASSLAGTSDLDTQYF
TRBV6-5 CAIRERGGEKLFF
TRBV6-5 CASSLSGQITEAFF
TRBV10-1 CASLEVPNTEAFF
TRBV6-1 CASSLGQGSTDTQYF
TRBV12-5 CASGLAPGAGEETQYF
TRBV28 CASSLRTGGYGYTF
TRBV19 CASSMEDSNTGELFF
TRBV7-2 CASSLTGVNTEAFF
TRBV7-9 CASSPRQGADTQYF
TRBV5-1 CASSPSRERGGRNEQFF
TRBV15 CATSGGGANTGELFF
TRBV7-7 CASSLGTSGRETQYF
TRBV25-1 CASRGTGANYGCTF
TRBV2 CASRGQGSGANVLTF
TRBV7-9 CASSRLGDRSYEQYF
TRBV29-1 CSFEGGFQTQYF
TRBV5-1 CASSVSGDGETQYF
TRBV7-9 CASSFGTGYEKLFF
TRBV9 CASSPQGNYGYTF
TRBV4-2 CASSQDRGQGVYEQYF
TRBV6-1 CASSAPSGGTTDTQYF
TRBV11-2 CASSFDSSGNTIYF
TRBV5-4 CASSPGGYEQYF
TRBV19 CASSIEGLHSNQPQHF
TRBV6-5 CASSYSRKGVTEAFF
TRBV5-4 CASSLGERGVDTQYF
TRBV10-2 CAISFDRQNCGYTF
TRBV5-1 CASSLDRANTEAFF
TRBV7-9 CASSSGVDTQYF
TRBV27 CASSLSGADEQYF
TRBV9 CASSVALPGTTSYEQYF
TRBV6-4 CASSEASGPAYEQYF
TRBV5-1 CASSSSYGYTF
TRBV21-1 CASSSRTEPYGYTF
TRBV5-1 CASRGGTGTWEQYF
TRBV5-1 CASSLLTGGQDYGYTF
TRBV28 CASSSPDSTLSYGYTF
TRBV19 CASTHGGGRETQYF
TRBV5-1 CASSSGLAGGLGTDTQYF
TRBV7-2 CASSQQTGQETQYF
TRBV10-2 CASSEPTGTGITNYGYTF
TRBV19 CASSNGLGGSETQYF